This T cell receptor (beta chain) was sequenced for a study of cytomegalovirus exposure and HLA in healthy donors (dated by TCRdb to the late 2010s). Describing the broader study: An earlier analysis of roughly 500 of the donors reported under 300 Gb of sequence data and 95 million to 130 million unique TCR beta sequences obtained from approximately 180 million T cells. An early release covering roughly 600 HLA-typed donors comprised about 300 gigabases of sequencing data and roughly 86 million unique TCR sequences. Of the approximately 370 genotyped donors, 75% to 85% were placed in the genetic ancestry cluster associated with self-reported Caucasian donors. The aim of the study was to test whether cataloging public T cell receptors could identify signatures of past pathogen exposure. Using immunosequencing, the study profiled T cell repertoires from about 620 subjects and related those repertoires to cytomegalovirus serostatus. A separate validation cohort of roughly 130 different subjects was used in addition to the roughly 670-subject first cohort. To predict cytomegalovirus infection status, the study brought together high-throughput TCR immunosequencing, statistical association of individual TCRs with disease status, and machine learning. A later analysis re-analyzed previously published TCR beta repertoires from 666 donors and added high-resolution HLA genotyping to study TCR occurrence patterns. In the later analysis, no new phenotypic data were used to find candidate immune exposures; instead, reliance was placed on TCR beta sequences and their occurrence across donors. To decide whether each TCR beta V gene segment behaved as functional or pseudogenic, an earlier analysis of over 500 of the donors relied on high-throughput TCR beta sequencing. Alongside the repertoire data, information on donor age, sex, ethnicity and CMV serostatus was compiled. A later genetic analysis used genome-wide SNP genotypes for about three fifths of the 666 donors, treating that subset as a discovery cohort. All discovery cohort repertoires had been generated using a single sequencing platform. HLA typing covered class I and class II loci at four-digit resolution. The number of donors typed differed by locus, with roughly 620-630 for A, B, C, DRB1 and DQB1, over 500 for DQA1, approximately 580 for DPA1, and approximately 470 for DPB1. Because of strong linkage in the cohort, roughly five DR-DQ haplotypes were treated as single units for association and clustering. On average, 235,054 unique TCR beta nucleotide sequences were sequenced per donor among more than 350 genotyped donors of the cohort, with around 19% of those sequences being non-productive. General study outcomes and caveats: According to the authors, the approach could potentially be generalized to other disease states and immunological phenotypes. A later genetic analysis reported fewer N-insertions in productive TCRs among donors in an Asian-associated ancestry cluster than the roughly 700-donor mean. In an earlier analysis of roughly 560 of the donors, most TCR beta V segments were observed in productive rearrangements about 87% or about 30% of the time, broadly matching IMGT annotations. The classifier was reported to diagnose cytomegalovirus status with high specificity and sensitivity in both the original cohort and the validation cohort. When HLA alleles, especially DR and DQ, strongly co-occurred, attributing TCR associations to individual alleles was difficult. Three of the identified cytomegalovirus-associated TCR beta chains were confirmed in vitro to be specific for cytomegalovirus antigens. Because HLA typing was unavailable for some donors at each locus, only the typed subset was used in association tests. According to a later analysis, most CMV-associated TCR beta chains appeared to be HLA-restricted, and the HLA associations seemed to be driven largely by CMV exposure. A later analysis found that HLA-associated TCR beta chains were more clonally expanded and had lower generation probabilities than equally common non-associated chains. A cluster of highly shared sequence variants was judged likely to represent a technical artifact of the sequencing pipeline. For the cohort, immune exposure information was limited to CMV serostatus. Linkage disequilibrium might explain the correlated functional status among segregating V segments, but an unknown experimental factor could not be excluded. Because the 87-base-pair reads could not distinguish some IMGT-functional V segments, including TRBV6-2 and TRBV6-3, those segments were excluded. According to a later analysis, parvovirus B19, influenza, CMV and Epstein-Barr virus appeared linked to several top co-occurrence clusters. In a later genetic analysis, a missense DCLRE1C variant was associated with V-gene and J-gene trimming of TCR beta chains, and the association was replicated in an independent cohort. A further reported finding was that TCR beta sequences accurately predicted the HLA-A and HLA-B alleles for most subjects in the first cohort. Presence/absence analyses assumed roughly uniform sequencing depth across donors, an assumption that may not hold. In a later analysis, around 17,000 TCR beta sequences were associated with specific HLA alleles at a false discovery rate of 0.05. Most TCR sequences were observed very rarely across donors, whereas some public TCRs were present in many individuals. In a later analysis, TCR association rates were found to vary across HLA loci, with the most associated TCRs seen for DRB1 alleles and the fewest for HLA-C alleles. The study listed approximately 150 TCR beta chains as associated with cytomegalovirus. Only TCR beta chains were sequenced in this cohort, and the absence of alpha or paired-chain data limited detectable features. Because counts were too low, seventeen rarely observed V segments, including chromosome 9 orphons, were excluded from the earlier analysis of 587 of the donors.

V is clipped by 0 bases and J by 4 bases, and the sequence between their germline boundaries is 6 bases long. Via the germline V gene, CDR1 is SGDLS and CDR2 YYNGEE. CDR3 length: 13 amino acids, cysteine to phenylalanine. Of the read, only the CDR3 DNA is kept; its 39 bases are in frame from base 1. Remarks on this clone: What antigen it recognizes has not been identified. The input lacks base qualities; no much larger clone sits a single base away.

The cohort comprised more than 550 healthy bone marrow donors. At the time of sampling, every cohort member was nominally healthy, though immune exposures that went unrecorded were likely present. The donor tested CMV seropositive and was one of the 289 seropositive cohort members. A peripheral blood sample was collected from each donor, and TCR beta sequencing was performed on peripheral blood mononuclear cells. The Qiagen DNeasy Blood Extraction Kit was used to extract genomic DNA from the blood cell samples. The protocol used for the library was the immunoSEQ multiplex PCR assay. The multiplex PCR relied on a mix of 60 forward primers for TCR Vbeta segments and 13 reverse primers for TCR Jbeta segments. Amplification of the CDR3 region of rearranged TCR beta genes was performed with a multiplex PCR assay on genomic DNA. On the Illumina HiSeq System, the amplified TCR beta libraries were sequenced as 87-base-pair reads. Per the original workflow: In a later analysis, tens of millions of unique TCR beta chains were counted across the approximately 670 repertoires, and roughly 10 million of these chains were shared by at least two donors. To remove PCR and sequencing errors, raw reads were error-corrected and collapsed into unique sequences using a nearest-neighbor algorithm that merged closely related sequences. To assign V, D and J gene segments, CDR3 sequences were aligned to IMGT reference sequences. For a sequence to be retained, at least a six-nucleotide match to both a V gene segment and a J gene segment was required. A rearrangement counted as productive if the CDR3 had no stop codons and remained in frame with V and J, and every other rearrangement counted as non-productive. Following IMGT convention, CDR3 was defined as the stretch from the second conserved V-encoded cysteine up to the conserved J-encoded phenylalanine. Sequences without an unambiguous match to a single V gene segment were excluded from the earlier analysis of 587 of the donors. In an earlier analysis of more than 500 of the donors, a V segment was called functional when productive rearrangements were above 56.7%, and segregating when the standard deviation between donors exceeded 5%. To diagnose cytomegalovirus status from the catalog of TCR beta chain sequences, a statistical classification framework was built. V and J gene assignment, in a later analysis, came from comparing TCR nucleotide sequences with IMGT/GENE-DB human TR gene sequences. In a later analysis, CDR3 sequences and most-parsimonious VDJ recombination scenarios were assigned using the TCRdist pipeline. In a later analysis, every TCR beta chain was defined by the combination of its CDR3 amino acid sequence and its V-gene family, and reads without a unique V-gene family were dropped. To address suspected cross-contamination and a sequencing artifact, a later analysis removed some 620 highly shared, low-generation-probability nucleotide sequences. In a later analysis, a clonal expansion index for each public chain was calculated from normalized within-repertoire ranks of inferred template counts. In a later analysis, generation probabilities were computed using a VDJ recombination model fitted to out-of-frame rearrangements, and the results were checked against IGoR. In a later analysis, hypergeometric tests were used to score TCR-TCR, TCR-HLA and TCR-CMV co-occurrence, with a repertoire-size bias correction applied to TCR pairs. False discovery rates were estimated in a later analysis by permuting HLA or CMV assignments 20 times. In a later analysis, co-occurring TCRs were grouped using DBSCAN, with TCRdist sequence similarity added in when clustering inside HLA-allele-positive subsets. For co-occurrence clustering, repertoires with fewer than 30,000 or more than 120,000 public chains were excluded, along with roughly 5 repertoires with anomalous nucleotide sharing. Sourced from immuneACCESS, this table was stored by TCRdb with only in-frame sequences that have V and J called. A share of the clones is absent; for the studies checked, an unresolved V gene accounts for under half, and the remainder has no known explanation. Clone size and V and J calls were adopted from that table, with D and trimming inferred from the DNA. The sample records approximately 190,000 clones, roughly 80% of which are singletons. The ten largest clones represent approximately 6% of the sample.

This sequence originates from a man aged 35 to 55 in good health and CMV-seropositive. The sample taken for sequencing was PBMCs. The chain joins TRBV9 to TRBJ2-3; there is no confident call for the D gene. CDR3 protein: CASSVAAADTQYF. DNA sequence: TGTGCCAGCAGCGTAGCTGCGGCAGATACGCAGTATTTT. Here the CDR3 is joined to the reference TRBV9 and TRBJ2-3 genes, and the full variable domain is: DSGVTQTPKHLITATGQRVTLRCSPRSGDLSVYWYQQSLDQGLQFLIQYYNGEERAKGNILERFSAQQFPDLHSELNLSSLELGDSALYFCASSVAAADTQYFGPGTRLTVL.